This T cell receptor beta chain was retrieved from a study of T cell repertoires in cytomegalovirus infection. Study-level information: An indication of both CMV infection and matching HLA type came from public TCR beta signatures. Study-level points and caveats: HLA-C-restricted CMV-specific TCR beta clonotypes were dominant in the ex vivo response. Based on cumulative public TCR beta family frequency, carriers of CMV plus the relevant HLA were identified.

TCRdb passed the reads through MiXCR, listing each CDR3 protein once. The table includes about 740,000 distinct CDR3 sequences, approximately 40% detected once. Germline V lookup: CDR1 SGDLS, CDR2 YYNGEE. The CDR3 length is 12 residues. V lost 7 bases to trimming and J lost 1 base, with 6 bases between them. This clonotype was counted at least ten times. Its cognate antigen is unknown. The source material was PBMCs. The TCR comes from a human donor in good health (CMV status not recorded). Some clones in this sample may be carry-over from other donors' samples. V gene TRBV9 combines with J gene TRBJ2-4, with D perhaps matching TRBD2 (5 bases). Written as DNA, the CDR3 is TGTGCCAGCGGAGGTGCCAAAAACATTCAGTACTTC. Translating gives CASGGAKNIQYF.